This TCR beta chain is from a study of T cells in Graves' hyperthyroidism and ophthalmopathy (dated by TCRdb to between 2018 and 2021). Broadly, across the study: Peripheral blood was sampled at the time of initial diagnosis, prior to any treatment. After sampling, hyperthyroidism patients received methimazole starting at 30 mg daily, and ophthalmopathy patients received high-dose intravenous methylprednisolone. Prospective prediction of ophthalmopathy was tested in an independent validation cohort consisting of about 19 hyperthyroidism patients and about 17 patients who later progressed to ophthalmopathy. The 100 discovery patients were divided at random into training and test sets in a 7:3 ratio. In about 6 Graves' hyperthyroidism patients, the study also compared T-cell repertoires from thyroid tissue with T-cell repertoires from blood. The paper reports TCR Vbeta CDR3 sequencing of approximately 130 peripheral blood samples: 43 ophthalmopathy, 75 to 80 hyperthyroidism and around 17 progressor patients. To identify TCR V-J signatures that set the groups apart, the researchers used a discovery cohort of about a hundred patients, made up of fewer than 50 with Graves' ophthalmopathy and 57 with stable Graves' hyperthyroidism. Findings and caveats that apply to the study as a whole: Sample size was not statistically predetermined, and blinding of investigators to group allocation was not performed. Ophthalmopathy was separated from stable hyperthyroidism by a 13 V-J signature model, with around 90% sensitivity and about 81% specificity obtained in cross-validation and 80%/75% obtained in testing. Most expanded thyroid clonotypes (frequency above 0.001) were also detected in blood, suggesting blood repertoires may reflect thyroid immune responses. During validation, the model predicted progression to ophthalmopathy a median of roughly six months ahead of onset, with approximately 70% sensitivity and 72% to 85% specificity.

The TCR beta CDR3 regions were amplified from the RNA transcripts. The TCR CDR3 was subjected to a first round of RT-PCR using the HTBI primer set and the Qiagen OneStep RT-PCR kit. Libraries were constructed in a second round of multiplex PCR, after which size selection and purification were performed. Paired-end sequencing of the libraries was performed with 100 bp reads on an Illumina HiSeq2000. Turning to the authors' computational methods: Raw data were processed with SOAPnuke, discarding reads with adapters, uncalled bases, mean Phred below 15, or no exact constant-primer or identifier match. High-quality paired reads were merged with COPE v1.2.5, and unique nucleotide sequences were defined as clonotypes. Clonotypes were aligned to IMGT TRBV, TRBD and TRBJ reference segments using MiTCR v1.1. The analysis included only V-J combinations with a frequency above 0.0001, which together covered over 98% of the repertoires. A TCS score was defined as the ratio of F50 (clonal expansion) to E x V (chaos), with BLOSUM62-based TCRdist applied between CDR3 peptides within each V-J. Welch's t-statistics and random forest reduced some 510 V-J features to 10 to 15, which were used in a naive Bayes classifier (R e1071). The raw public data were reprocessed by TCRdb itself: fastp quality trimming at Q25, MiXCR clonotype calling, in-frame beta chains only. Rows merge per CDR3 protein into single entries with the most common DNA and genes. What appears here as the V and J calls and clone size reflects TCRdb's work, not the paper's. This sample gives about 640,000 distinct CDR3 sequences in total; more than 14% of them show up just once. Around 13% of the sample is in the top ten clones.

Ophthalmopathy patients had moderately to severely active disease, Clinical Activity Score of at least 3, NOSPECS grade of at least 4, and duration under 3 months. Any patient with an uncontrolled infection, another autoimmune disease, pregnancy or lactation was excluded. Diagnoses were based on clinical symptoms, serum thyroxine and TRAb, thyroid ultrasound and orbital computed tomography. Ficoll-Paque density gradient centrifugation was used to isolate PBMCs from approximately 10 ml of fresh peripheral blood. Total RNA was extracted using Trizol reagent, and RNA quality was assessed on an Agilent 2100 Bioanalyzer. Reading from cysteine to phenylalanine, the CDR3 counts 14 amino acids. Left in the record is the CDR3 DNA by itself, 42 bases read in frame from the first base. The CDR1 and CDR2 encoded by the germline V gene (reference sequence) are MNHEY and SMNVEV. V loses 0 bases, J loses 7 bases, and the germline ends lie 9 bases apart.

As for this clonotype: The antigen this receptor binds is unknown. Nothing much larger sits one base from this clone, and base qualities are not available.

The rearrangement joined TRBV27 to TRBJ2-2, with the D gene not confidently named. The receptor's source is a woman aged 45-65 years with Graves' ophthalmopathy. Sequencing was carried out using blood. The CDR3 here reads CASSLSARNGELFF. In nucleotides, the sequence is TGTGCCAGCAGTTTATCAGCGAGAAACGGGGAGCTGTTTTTT.